The 6 T cell receptor beta chains listed next were all sequenced from one sample in a study of blood T cell repertoires in COVID-19. TCRdb keeps only in-frame clones here, not all; method: immunoSEQ multiplex PCR. The table lists fewer than 250,000 clones, 85% of them singletons. Sequencing used peripheral blood. These receptors were taken from a man in his forties or fifties with acute or convalescent COVID-19.

The CDR3 is CASSWGQFTYEQYF. As DNA, the CDR3 is TGCGCCAGCAGCTGGGGACAGTTTACCTACGAGCAGTACTTC. The V gene is TRBV5-1, the J gene TRBJ2-7; 7 bases agree with TRBD1. After removal of 3 bases from V and 2 bases from J, the junction contained 5 bases not matched to a gene. The CDR3 length is 14 residues. The germline V gene encodes CDR1 SGHRS and CDR2 YFSETQ.

The chain carries TRBV4-1 and TRBJ1-5; D not resolved. The V end was cut by 3 bases, the J end by 7 bases, with 13 bases between. The germline V gene has CDR1 MGHRA and CDR2 YSYEKL. This CDR3 is 14 amino acids long. This CDR3 reads CASSHAPTGQPQHF. Here the CDR3 DNA reads TGCGCCAGCAGCCACGCTCCGACCGGGCAGCCCCAGCATTTT.

The chain recombines TRBV6-5 with TRBJ2-7, with TRBD1 identical over 7 bases. The junction had 8 bases not matched to a gene; V was cut back by 6 bases and J by 0 bases. The CDR3 is made up of 15 amino acids. The V gene's germline CDR1 is MNHEY and CDR2 SVGAGI. The CDR3 reads CASRNRGLSSYEQYF. CDR3 coding DNA: TGTGCCAGCAGAAACAGGGGATTGAGCTCCTACGAGCAGTACTTC.

The rearrangement links TRBV6-4 to TRBJ1-4, with unresolved D. Trimming removed 6 bases from V and 3 bases from J, with 8 bases in between. Per the germline V gene, CDR1 is MRHNA and CDR2 is SNTAGT. CDR3 length: 13 amino acids. CDR3 in amino acids: CASSDQANEKLFF. Here the CDR3 DNA reads TGTGCCAGCAGCGACCAGGCTAATGAAAAACTGTTTTTT.

V usage is TRBV18 and J usage is TRBJ1-1; D is possibly TRBD1 (5 bases). The germline gives CDR1 KGHSH, CDR2 LQKENI. This CDR3 contains 15 residues. Between the trimmed V and J ends, which lost 6 bases and 0 bases, there was a span of 14 bases. Here the CDR3 reads CASSPWGGMNTEAFF. In nucleotides, the CDR3 is TGTGCCAGCTCCCCCTGGGGGGGGATGAACACTGAAGCTTTCTTT.

The genes are TRBV18 and TRBJ1-2; D is unclear. In germline, CDR1 is KGHSH, CDR2 LQKENI. V lost 3 bases to trimming and J lost 4 bases, with 12 bases between them. This CDR3 has 14 amino acids. The CDR3 coding sequence is TGTGCCAGCTCACCTCGGGAAACACCCTATGGCTACACCTTC. Amino acid sequence: CASSPRETPYGYTF.